Listed here are 7 T cell receptor beta chains from one sample, sequenced in a study of identifying expanded T cells in peripheral blood. Sequenced by immunoSEQ multiplex PCR; TCRdb stores in-frame clones only, minus some. Here the sample spans about 86,000 clones, roughly 90% being singletons. The sample was blood. These receptors all come from a person aged 18-69 years in good health.

This chain links TRBV29-1 with TRBJ1-2; 7 bases line up with TRBD1. CDR3 size: 12 residues. CDR1 and CDR2 from the germline V gene are SQVTM and ANQGSEA. V trimming: 6 bases; J trimming: 14 bases; junction bases outside the gene matches: 15. CDR3 in amino acids: CSVSLTRTGMTF. The DNA of the CDR3 is TGCAGCGTCTCCCTGACCCGGACAGGAATGACCTTC.

The chain employs TRBV4-3 and TRBJ2-5; 9 bases fit TRBD1. Trimming at V came to 0 bases and at J to 3 bases, leaving 5 bases not matched to a gene. CDR1 LGHNA and CDR2 YSLEER come from the germline V gene. The CDR3 spans 16 residues. Written as DNA, the CDR3 is TGCGCCAGCAGCCAAGATATCTGGGACAGGGAAGAGACCCAGTACTTC. Its protein product is CASSQDIWDREETQYF.

The genes are TRBV5-1 and TRBJ2-5, with 8 nucleotides matching TRBD1. The J call could be wrong; TRBJ2-7 is a better fit for the DNA end. This CDR3 has 14 amino acids. Germline assignment: CDR1 SGHRS and CDR2 YFSETQ. CDR3 in amino acids: CASSKGDRSYEQYF. Here the CDR3 DNA reads TGCGCCAGCAGCAAAGGGGACAGGTCCTACGAGCAGTACTTC.

This rearrangement joins TRBV7-9 to TRBJ2-3; possibly TRBD2 for D (6 bases). This CDR3 has 14 amino acids. The V and J ends lost 5 bases and 2 bases respectively, with 11 bases between them. Germline V gene data show CDR1 as SEHNR and CDR2 as FQNEAQ (reference sequence). The CDR3 region is CASSLSGFTDTQYF. For the CDR3, the DNA is TGTGCCAGCAGCCTTAGCGGATTCACAGATACGCAGTATTTT.

This chain uses TRBV5-1 with TRBJ2-3; 15 bases align to TRBD2. The CDR3 totals 20 residues. Losses at the gene ends were 0 bases for V and 1 base for J; bases not matched to a gene: 9. Germline V gene lookup returns CDR1 SGHRS and CDR2 YFSETQ. Here the CDR3 DNA reads TGCGCCAGCAGCTTGGTCCCACCGGGACTAGCGGGAGGTGGCACAGATACGCAGTATTTT. This encodes CASSLVPPGLAGGGTDTQYF.

The chain uses TRBV7-3 and TRBJ2-5, with D hard to call. Trimming left V 2 bases short and J 5 bases short, with 9 bases between. Germline CDR1 SGHTA, CDR2 FQGTGA. The length of the CDR3 is 13 residues. The CDR3 loop reads CASSLLETETQYF. As DNA, the CDR3 is TGTGCCAGCAGCTTATTAGAAACTGAGACCCAGTACTTC. Drawing the rest from reference TRBV7-3 and TRBJ2-5, the complete variable domain is GAGVSQTPSNKVTEKGKYVELRCDPISGHTALYWYRQSLGQGPEFLIYFQGTGAADDSGLPNDRFFAVRPEGSVSTLKIQRTERGDSAVYLCASSLLETETQYFGPGTRLLVL.

The chain has TRBV5-6 and TRBJ2-5; 7 bases fit TRBD1. The CDR3 covers 16 residues. CDR1 is SGHDT and CDR2 is YYEEEE in the germline V gene. Losses at the gene ends were 4 bases for V and 4 bases for J; bases not matched to a gene: 13. The CDR3: CASSQSYDRAGETQYF. The CDR3 coding sequence is TGTGCCAGCAGCCAGTCGTACGACAGGGCGGGAGAGACCCAGTACTTC.